Listed below are T cell receptor beta chains from one sample, sequenced in a study of blood T cell repertoires in COVID-19. Sequenced by immunoSEQ multiplex PCR; TCRdb stores in-frame clones only, minus some. The table records 100,000 to 150,000 clones, about 81% of them present only once. The source material was peripheral blood. Every receptor here comes from a woman aged 45 to 65 with acute or convalescent COVID-19. Each CDR3 is given with its conserved first and last residue. Fields, in order: V gene, D gene, J gene, clone size, CDR3 protein, CDR3 DNA. The D gene is left open where the match is weak. Where a row states a size, it is once, few, many or the class of an expanded clone; other rows omit it.

TRBV19	TRBD1	TRBJ1-2	-	CASSLLDRARGGYTF	TGTGCCAGTAGCCTCTTAGACAGGGCTCGAGGCGGCTACACCTTC
TRBV30	-	TRBJ1-4	-	CAWSDYEKLFF	TGTGCCTGGAGTGACTATGAAAAACTGTTTTTT
TRBV9	TRBD2	TRBJ2-7	-	CASSVSAGGPGLTYEQYF	TGTGCCAGCAGCGTTTCAGCGGGGGGGCCTGGATTAACCTACGAGCAGTACTTC
TRBV28	-	TRBJ1-6	few	CASSPETRNSPLHF	TGTGCCAGTAGTCCGGAGACCCGTAATTCACCCCTCCACTTT
TRBV7-8	TRBD1	TRBJ1-1	-	CASSPRGQFNTEAFF	TGTGCCAGCAGCCCCCGGGGACAGTTTAACACTGAAGCTTTCTTT
TRBV28	-	TRBJ2-5	once	CASTRQGPETQYF	TGTGCCAGCACCCGCCAGGGGCCAGAGACCCAGTACTTC
TRBV11-3	-	TRBJ2-1	-	CASSFGTFNEQFF	TGTGCCAGCAGCTTTGGGACTTTTAATGAGCAGTTCTTC
TRBV3-1/TRBV3-2	TRBD1	TRBJ1-6	-	CASSLGQESSPLHF	TGTGCCAGCAGCTTGGGACAGGAATCTTCACCCCTCCACTTT
TRBV19	-	TRBJ2-3	-	CASSPQSGSTDTQYF	TGTGCCAGTAGTCCCCAAAGCGGGAGCACAGATACGCAGTATTTT
TRBV13	TRBD1	TRBJ1-6	-	CATLRTGESPLHF	TGTGCCACCCTCCGGACAGGCGAGTCACCCCTCCACTTT
TRBV2	-	TRBJ1-5	-	CASKGGSVGQPQHF	TGTGCCAGCAAAGGGGGATCGGTCGGGCAGCCCCAGCATTTT
TRBV7-9	TRBD2	TRBJ2-5	few	CASSGSGTSGRVGETQYF	TGTGCCAGCAGCGGATCCGGGACTAGCGGGAGGGTGGGGGAGACCCAGTACTTC
TRBV29-1	-	TRBJ1-4	-	CSVEVGVTNEKLFF	TGCAGCGTTGAAGTGGGCGTCACTAATGAAAAACTGTTTTTT
TRBV2	-	TRBJ1-6	-	CASSEMTQGFSPLHF	TGTGCCAGCAGTGAAATGACCCAGGGCTTTTCACCCCTCCACTTT
TRBV18	-	TRBJ1-1	-	CASSPRQGYMNTEAFF	TGTGCCAGCTCACCGAGGCAGGGTTACATGAACACTGAAGCTTTCTTT
TRBV6-5	TRBD1	TRBJ1-5	once	CASRTGQFNQPQHF	TGTGCCAGCAGAACGGGACAGTTCAATCAGCCCCAGCATTTT
TRBV7-2	-	TRBJ1-3	-	CASSPMGWGADTIYF	TGTGCCAGCAGCCCAATGGGGTGGGGCGCGGACACCATATATTTT
TRBV20-1	-	TRBJ1-2	-	CSYGGEYGYTF	TGCAGTTACGGAGGGGAATATGGCTACACCTTC
TRBV5-6	-	TRBJ2-7	few	CASSLRGTEQYF	TGTGCCAGCAGCTTAAGGGGGACCGAGCAGTACTTC
TRBV19	TRBD2	TRBJ2-2	-	CASSRGGINTGELFF	TGTGCCAGTTCCCGGGGGGGAATAAACACCGGGGAGCTGTTTTTT
TRBV7-7	TRBD1	TRBJ2-2	-	CASSQDRGGTGELFF	TGTGCTAGCAGCCAAGACAGGGGAGGCACCGGGGAGCTGTTTTTT
TRBV30	-	TRBJ1-5	-	CAWSAFSGEWGSQPQHF	TGTGCCTGGAGTGCGTTCTCAGGGGAATGGGGCAGTCAGCCCCAGCATTTT
TRBV19	TRBD1	TRBJ2-1	-	CASSQDRGRNEQFF	TGTGCCAGTAGTCAAGACAGGGGGAGGAATGAGCAGTTCTTC
TRBV27	TRBD2	TRBJ2-2	-	CATRLAGRDTGELFF	TGTGCCACCAGACTAGCGGGAAGGGACACCGGGGAGCTGTTTTTT
TRBV9	TRBD1	TRBJ2-2	-	CASSPWGQLDTGELFF	TGTGCCAGCAGCCCCTGGGGACAGTTGGACACCGGGGAGCTGTTTTTT
TRBV5-5	-	TRBJ1-4	-	CASSLGRAWEKLFF	TGTGCCAGCAGCTTGGGCCGAGCATGGGAAAAACTGTTTTTT
TRBV28	-	TRBJ2-1	-	CASGRGRGEQFF	TGTGCCAGCGGAAGGGGGCGGGGTGAGCAGTTCTTC
TRBV29-1	-	TRBJ2-3	-	CSVVPSGGGTDTQYF	TGCAGCGTTGTCCCCAGCGGAGGGGGCACAGATACGCAGTATTTT
TRBV19	-	TRBJ1-5	-	CASLLGGYSNQPQHF	TGTGCCAGCCTTCTGGGAGGGTACTCGAATCAGCCCCAGCATTTT
TRBV7-9	-	TRBJ2-2	-	CASSKTGYTGELFF	TGTGCCAGCAGCAAGACGGGGTACACCGGGGAGCTGTTTTTT
TRBV15	TRBD2	TRBJ2-1	-	CATSRGAGGPGEQFF	TGTGCCACCAGCAGAGGAGCGGGAGGGCCGGGCGAGCAGTTCTTC
TRBV10-3	TRBD1	TRBJ1-5	-	CAISGGTGAQTQHF	TGTGCCATCAGTGGGGGGACAGGGGCGCAAACCCAGCATTTT
TRBV27	TRBD1	TRBJ1-5	-	CASRGQVLNQPQHF	TGTGCCAGTAGGGGACAGGTCTTGAATCAGCCCCAGCATTTT
TRBV5-5	TRBD1	TRBJ1-2	-	CASREGQGDGYTF	TGTGCCAGCAGGGAGGGACAGGGCGACGGCTACACCTTC
TRBV2	-	TRBJ1-5	-	CASLRQPNQPQHF	TGTGCCAGCCTGAGACAGCCTAATCAGCCCCAGCATTTT
TRBV6-6	-	TRBJ1-6	once	CASSPGRDNSPLHF	TGTGCCAGCAGTCCTGGGCGGGATAATTCACCCCTCCACTTT
TRBV7-6	TRBD2	TRBJ2-2	-	CASSPRGGWPGELFF	TGTGCCAGCAGCCCCCGGGGGGGTTGGCCCGGGGAGCTGTTTTTT
TRBV30	-	TRBJ1-4	-	CAWKGQGYEKLFF	TGTGCCTGGAAAGGCCAGGGATACGAAAAACTGTTTTTT
TRBV18	TRBD1	TRBJ1-4	-	CASSQGQLATNEKLFF	TGTGCCAGCTCACAGGGACAGCTCGCAACTAATGAAAAACTGTTTTTT
TRBV28	TRBD1	TRBJ2-5	-	CASTETGTGGPETQYF	TGTGCCAGCACCGAAACCGGGACAGGGGGCCCAGAGACCCAGTACTTC
TRBV7-9	TRBD2	TRBJ2-1	-	CASSPLAGEGPLSYNEQFF	TGTGCCAGCAGCCCGCTAGCGGGAGAAGGGCCGCTATCCTACAATGAGCAGTTCTTC
TRBV5-1	-	TRBJ2-7	-	CASSLDGSGEQYF	TGCGCCAGCAGCTTGGATGGGAGCGGCGAGCAGTACTTC